Listed below are T cell receptor beta chains from one sample, sequenced in a study of T cell responses to AZD1222 COVID-19 vaccine. Sequencing used immunoSEQ multiplex PCR; TCRdb keeps in-frame clones, though not all of them. Among roughly 150,000 clones, approximately 91% were seen once, and the ten largest hold about 1.6%. This specimen consisted of peripheral blood, obtained 28 days after the second AZD1222 dose. These receptor sequences come from an adult who received the AZD1222 COVID-19 vaccine. Both conserved end residues are part of each CDR3. D genes are given only for firm matches. Rows may omit the clone size; those that give it use once, few, many or a size class.

d_call: TRBD1; j_call: TRBJ2-1; clone_size: .; v_call: TRBV30; cdr3_nt: TGTGCCTGGAGTCTCCTGGACAGGGGGGCGATTGGCAATGAGCAGTTCTTC; cdr3_aa: CAWSLLDRGAIGNEQFF
d_call: .; j_call: TRBJ1-4; clone_size: .; v_call: TRBV7-9; cdr3_nt: TGTGCCAGCAGCCCACCGAGTCGGGTATCGGGTGAAAAACTGTTTTTT; cdr3_aa: CASSPPSRVSGEKLFF
d_call: TRBD1; j_call: TRBJ2-5; clone_size: .; v_call: TRBV18; cdr3_nt: TGTGCCAGCTCACGTAGAAGGACAGGGGAGAACGAGACCCAGTACTTC; cdr3_aa: CASSRRRTGENETQYF
d_call: .; j_call: TRBJ2-3; clone_size: .; v_call: TRBV7-2; cdr3_nt: TGTGCCAGCAGCTTAAGTCGCTCAAATACGCAGTATTTT; cdr3_aa: CASSLSRSNTQYF
d_call: TRBD1; j_call: TRBJ1-1; clone_size: .; v_call: TRBV7-9; cdr3_nt: TGTGCCAGCAGCTTGGGACAGCTTGAAGCTTTCTTT; cdr3_aa: CASSLGQLEAFF
d_call: .; j_call: TRBJ2-7; clone_size: .; v_call: TRBV18; cdr3_nt: TGTGCCAGCTCACCTAACAGGGACTACGAGCAGTACTTC; cdr3_aa: CASSPNRDYEQYF
d_call: TRBD1; j_call: TRBJ2-5; clone_size: .; v_call: TRBV6-5; cdr3_nt: TGTGCCAGCAGTTACGGGACAGTTCAAGAGACCCAGTACTTC; cdr3_aa: CASSYGTVQETQYF
d_call: .; j_call: TRBJ2-1; clone_size: once; v_call: TRBV24-1; cdr3_nt: TGTGCCACCAGTGATTTGGAGCGTCGAAATGAGCAGTTCTTC; cdr3_aa: CATSDLERRNEQFF
d_call: .; j_call: TRBJ1-2; clone_size: .; v_call: TRBV28; cdr3_nt: TGTGCCAGCAGTACCTCACGGGGGGCGTCTGGTGGCTACACCTTC; cdr3_aa: CASSTSRGASGGYTF
d_call: .; j_call: TRBJ1-4; clone_size: .; v_call: TRBV28; cdr3_nt: TGTGCCAGTTCCCCGCGGGTCCGCAGTGAAAAACTGTTTTTT; cdr3_aa: CASSPRVRSEKLFF
d_call: .; j_call: TRBJ1-5; clone_size: .; v_call: TRBV25-1; cdr3_nt: TGTGCCAGCATCCCCCGGGGCAGGGCTAATCAGCCCCAGCATTTT; cdr3_aa: CASIPRGRANQPQHF